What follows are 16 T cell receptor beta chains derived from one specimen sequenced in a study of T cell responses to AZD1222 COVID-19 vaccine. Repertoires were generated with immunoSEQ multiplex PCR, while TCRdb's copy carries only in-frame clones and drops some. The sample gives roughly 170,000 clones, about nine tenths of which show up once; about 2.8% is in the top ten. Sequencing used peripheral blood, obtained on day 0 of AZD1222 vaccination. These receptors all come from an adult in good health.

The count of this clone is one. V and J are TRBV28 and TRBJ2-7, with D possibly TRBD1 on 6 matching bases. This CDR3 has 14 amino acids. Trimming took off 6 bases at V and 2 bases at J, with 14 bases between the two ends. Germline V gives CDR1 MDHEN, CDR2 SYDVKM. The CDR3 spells CASRPHREPYEQYF. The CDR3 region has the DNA TGTGCCAGCAGACCCCACAGGGAACCCTACGAGCAGTACTTC. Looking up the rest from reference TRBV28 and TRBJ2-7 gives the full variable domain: DVKVTQSSRYLVKRTGEKVFLECVQDMDHENMFWYRQDPGLGLRLIYFSYDVKMKEKGDIPEGYSVSREKKERFSLILESASTNQTSMYLCASRPHREPYEQYFGPGTRLTVT.

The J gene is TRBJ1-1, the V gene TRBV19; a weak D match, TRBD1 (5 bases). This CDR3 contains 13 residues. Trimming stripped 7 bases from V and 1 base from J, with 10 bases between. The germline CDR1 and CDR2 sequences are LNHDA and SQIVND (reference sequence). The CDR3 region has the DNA TGTGCCAGTACGGGGGGTCCGAACACTGAAGCTTTCTTT. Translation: CASTGGPNTEAFF.

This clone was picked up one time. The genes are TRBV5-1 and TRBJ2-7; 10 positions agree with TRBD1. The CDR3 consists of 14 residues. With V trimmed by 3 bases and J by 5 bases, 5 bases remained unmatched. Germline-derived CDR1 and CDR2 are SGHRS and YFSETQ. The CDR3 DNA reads TGCGCCAGCAGCTCCGGGACAGGGGACCACGAGCAGTACTTC. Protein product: CASSSGTGDHEQYF.

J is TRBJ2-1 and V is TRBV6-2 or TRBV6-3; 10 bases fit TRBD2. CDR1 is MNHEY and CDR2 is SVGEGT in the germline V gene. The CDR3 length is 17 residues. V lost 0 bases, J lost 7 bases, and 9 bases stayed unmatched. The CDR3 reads CASSYSHSGRALNEQFF. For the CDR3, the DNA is TGTGCCAGCAGTTACTCGCACAGCGGGAGGGCCTTGAATGAGCAGTTCTTC.

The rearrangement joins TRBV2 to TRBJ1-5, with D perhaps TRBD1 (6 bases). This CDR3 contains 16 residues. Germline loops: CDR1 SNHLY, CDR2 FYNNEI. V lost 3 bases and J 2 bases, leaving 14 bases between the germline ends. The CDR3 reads CASSDWGAGGNQPQHF. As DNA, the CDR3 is TGTGCCAGCAGTGACTGGGGGGCAGGGGGCAATCAGCCCCAGCATTTT.

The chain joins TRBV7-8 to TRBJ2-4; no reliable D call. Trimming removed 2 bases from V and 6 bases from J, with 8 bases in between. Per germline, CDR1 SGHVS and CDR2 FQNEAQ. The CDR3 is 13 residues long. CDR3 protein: CASSLPPRNIQYF. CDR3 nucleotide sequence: TGTGCCAGCAGCTTACCCCCTAGAAACATTCAGTACTTC.

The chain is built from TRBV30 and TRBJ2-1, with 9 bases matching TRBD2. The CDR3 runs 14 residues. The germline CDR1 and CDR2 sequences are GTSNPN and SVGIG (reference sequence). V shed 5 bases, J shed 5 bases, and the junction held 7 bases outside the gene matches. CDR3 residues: CAWGPGLANNEQFF. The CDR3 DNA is TGTGCCTGGGGGCCGGGACTAGCCAACAATGAGCAGTTCTTC. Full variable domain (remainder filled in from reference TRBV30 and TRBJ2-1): SQTIHQWPATLVQPVGSPLSLECTVEGTSNPNLYWYRQAAGRGLQLLFYSVGIGQISSEVPQNLSASRPQDRQFILSSKKLLLSDSGFYLCAWGPGLANNEQFFGPGTRLTVL.

The CDR3 nucleotides are TGTGCCAGCAGTTTATTCCCAGGGATTGGCAATCAGCCCCAGCATTTT. This codes for CASSLFPGIGNQPQHF. This chain connects TRBV27 to TRBJ1-5; D possibly corresponds to TRBD1 (5 bases). CDR3 length: 16 amino acids. Germline loops: CDR1 MNHEY, CDR2 SMNVEV (reference sequence). V was trimmed by 1 base and J by 2 bases, leaving 12 bases between them.

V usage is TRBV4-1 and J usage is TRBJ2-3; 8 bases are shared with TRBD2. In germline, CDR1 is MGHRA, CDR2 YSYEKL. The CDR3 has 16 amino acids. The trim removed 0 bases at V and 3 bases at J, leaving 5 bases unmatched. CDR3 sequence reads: CASSQDSGRGTDTQYF. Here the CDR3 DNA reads TGCGCCAGCAGCCAAGACAGCGGGAGAGGAACAGATACGCAGTATTTT.

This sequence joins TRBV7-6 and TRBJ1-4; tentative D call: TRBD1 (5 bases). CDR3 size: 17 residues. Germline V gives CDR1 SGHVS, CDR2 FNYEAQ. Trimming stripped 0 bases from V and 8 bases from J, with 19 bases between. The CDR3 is CASSLAGGGRNREKLFF. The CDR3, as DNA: TGTGCCAGCAGCTTAGCTGGGGGAGGTCGTAATAGGGAAAAACTGTTTTTT.

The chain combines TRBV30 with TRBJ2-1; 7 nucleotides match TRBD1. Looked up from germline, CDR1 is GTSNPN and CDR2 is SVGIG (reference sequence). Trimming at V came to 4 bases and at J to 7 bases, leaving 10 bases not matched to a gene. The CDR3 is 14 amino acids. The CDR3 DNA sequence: TGTGCCTGGATCCGGGACAGTATCCCGAATGAGCAGTTCTTC. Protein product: CAWIRDSIPNEQFF.

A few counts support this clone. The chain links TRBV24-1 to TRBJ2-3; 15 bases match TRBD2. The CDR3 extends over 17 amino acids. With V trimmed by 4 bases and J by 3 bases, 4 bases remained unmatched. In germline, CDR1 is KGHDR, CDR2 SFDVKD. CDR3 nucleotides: TGTGCCACCAGTGAGAGGACTAGCGGGAGGGGGACAGATACGCAGTATTTT. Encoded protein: CATSERTSGRGTDTQYF.

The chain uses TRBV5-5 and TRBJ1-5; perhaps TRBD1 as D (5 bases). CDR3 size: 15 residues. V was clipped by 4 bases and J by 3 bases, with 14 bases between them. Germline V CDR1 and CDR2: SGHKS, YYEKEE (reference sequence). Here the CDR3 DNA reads TGTGCCAGCAGCACCCAACAGGATTTCAATCAGCCCCAGCATTTT. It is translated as CASSTQQDFNQPQHF.

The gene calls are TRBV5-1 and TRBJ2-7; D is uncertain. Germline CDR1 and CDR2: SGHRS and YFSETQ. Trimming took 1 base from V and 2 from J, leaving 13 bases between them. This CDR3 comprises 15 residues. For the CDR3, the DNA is TGCGCCAGCAGCTTGTTAGGATCATATACCTACGAGCAGTACTTC. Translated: CASSLLGSYTYEQYF.

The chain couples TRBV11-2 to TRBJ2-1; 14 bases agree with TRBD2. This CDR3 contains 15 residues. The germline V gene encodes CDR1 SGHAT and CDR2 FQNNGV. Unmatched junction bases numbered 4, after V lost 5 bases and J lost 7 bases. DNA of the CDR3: TGTGCCAGCAGCGGACTAGCGGGAGGCAAGAATGAGCAGTTCTTC. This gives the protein CASSGLAGGKNEQFF.

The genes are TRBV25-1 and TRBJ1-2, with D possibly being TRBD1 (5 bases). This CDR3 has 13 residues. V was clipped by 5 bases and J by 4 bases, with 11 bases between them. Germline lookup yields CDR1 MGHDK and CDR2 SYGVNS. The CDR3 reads CASSPGNLYGYTF. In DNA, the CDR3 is TGTGCCAGCAGTCCAGGGAACCTCTATGGCTACACCTTC.